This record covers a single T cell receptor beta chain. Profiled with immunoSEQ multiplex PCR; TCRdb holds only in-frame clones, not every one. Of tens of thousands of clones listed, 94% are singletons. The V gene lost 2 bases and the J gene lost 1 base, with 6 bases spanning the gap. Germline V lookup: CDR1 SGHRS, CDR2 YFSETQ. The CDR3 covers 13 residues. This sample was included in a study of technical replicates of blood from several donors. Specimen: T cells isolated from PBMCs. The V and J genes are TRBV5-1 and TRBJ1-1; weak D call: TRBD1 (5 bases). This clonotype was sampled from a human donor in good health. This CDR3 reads CASSFGQNTEAFF. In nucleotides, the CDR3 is TGCGCCAGCAGCTTCGGACAGAACACTGAAGCTTTCTTT.